This T cell receptor (beta chain) was sequenced during a study of T cells expressing NK-cell markers. Turning to the study itself: TCR beta repertoires came from sorted CD3+CD56+NKG2C+, CD3+CD56+NKG2C- and CD3+CD56-NKG2C+ T cells. Eight donors were sequenced, of whom seven were HCMV-seropositive, while the remaining one was HCMV-seronegative. Study-wide results and limits: CD8+ T cells in over 5 donors included dominant NKG2C+ clonotypes at roughly 1.0-7.0%.

One entry per CDR3 protein, without DNA, is what TCRdb gives after re-calling the 5' RACE reads. This table holds about 460,000 distinct CDR3 sequences. Germline CDR1 SGHRS, CDR2 YFSETQ. This CDR3 is 17 amino acids long. Turning to this clonotype: Its target is unknown.

The chain uses TRBV5-1 and TRBJ1-3; TCRdb designates TRBD1, a call that cannot be tested without DNA. The receptor was derived from a woman aged 45-65 years in good health. Input material: blood T cells: a sorted CD56 or NKG2C T cell subset, CD4+ or CD8+ T cells, or bulk PBMC T cells (not recorded which). The CDR3 here is CASSLAPKPGAGNTIYF.